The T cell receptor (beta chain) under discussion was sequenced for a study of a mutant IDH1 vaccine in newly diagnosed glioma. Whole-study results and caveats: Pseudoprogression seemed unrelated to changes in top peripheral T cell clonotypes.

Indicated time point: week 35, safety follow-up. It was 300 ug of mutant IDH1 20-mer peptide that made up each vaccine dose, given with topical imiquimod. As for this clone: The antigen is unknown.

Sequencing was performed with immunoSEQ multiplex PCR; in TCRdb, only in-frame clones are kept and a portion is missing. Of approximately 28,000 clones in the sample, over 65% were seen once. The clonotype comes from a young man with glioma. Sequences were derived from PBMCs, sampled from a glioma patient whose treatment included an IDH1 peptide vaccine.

The CDR3 protein is CASRGPATNEKLFF. CDR3 bases: TGTGCCAGCCGGGGCCCCGCAACTAATGAAAAACTGTTTTTT. The chain combines TRBV6-6 with TRBJ1-4, with a tentative D call TRBD1 (5 bases). Germline V lookup: CDR1 MNHNY, CDR2 SVGAGI (reference sequence). The CDR3 loop spans 14 amino acids. Trimming stripped 8 bases from V and 0 bases from J, with 10 bases between.